A selection of T cell receptor beta chains follows, all from one sample in a study of T cell changes during pregnancy in multiple sclerosis. The method was immunoSEQ multiplex PCR; TCRdb's version includes in-frame clones alone and lacks a portion of them. Of around 80,000 clones listed, 92% are singletons. The sample was peripheral blood, taken before pregnancy. These receptors were collected from a female donor with multiple sclerosis, enrolled in a pregnancy study. Each CDR3 is given with its conserved first and last residue. D genes are given only for firm matches. Size is omitted from some rows. Given values are once, few, many or a class for expanded clones.

clone size: NA
D gene: TRBD1
J gene: TRBJ2-3
V gene: TRBV27
CDR3 protein: CASSPRDRASDTQYF
CDR3 DNA: TGTGCCAGCAGCCCTCGGGACAGGGCTTCAGATACGCAGTATTTT

clone size: NA
D gene: NA
J gene: TRBJ2-7
V gene: TRBV6-6
CDR3 protein: CASSPQGRYSYEQYF
CDR3 DNA: TGTGCCAGCAGCCCACAGGGACGATATTCCTACGAGCAGTACTTC

clone size: NA
D gene: TRBD2
J gene: TRBJ2-1
V gene: TRBV11-3
CDR3 protein: CASNSKGAGSSYNEQFF
CDR3 DNA: TGTGCCAGCAACTCCAAGGGAGCGGGAAGCTCCTACAATGAGCAGTTCTTC

clone size: NA
D gene: NA
J gene: TRBJ2-7
V gene: TRBV28
CDR3 protein: CASSPPGGPHYEQYF
CDR3 DNA: TGTGCCAGCAGTCCTCCCGGGGGACCTCACTACGAGCAGTACTTC

clone size: NA
D gene: NA
J gene: TRBJ2-1
V gene: TRBV11-1
CDR3 protein: CASSPGGNEQFF
CDR3 DNA: TGTGCCAGCAGCCCAGGCGGGAATGAGCAGTTCTTC

clone size: NA
D gene: TRBD2
J gene: TRBJ2-3
V gene: TRBV18
CDR3 protein: CASSRREGPDTQYF
CDR3 DNA: TGTGCCAGCTCCCGGCGGGAGGGCCCAGATACGCAGTATTTT

clone size: NA
D gene: TRBD1
J gene: TRBJ1-4
V gene: TRBV28
CDR3 protein: CASSRTGGGNEKLFF
CDR3 DNA: TGTGCCAGCAGCCGAACAGGGGGCGGAAACGAAAAACTGTTTTTT

clone size: NA
D gene: TRBD1
J gene: TRBJ1-4
V gene: TRBV27
CDR3 protein: CASRSGQGAFATNEKLFF
CDR3 DNA: TGTGCCAGCAGATCGGGACAGGGGGCCTTTGCAACTAATGAAAAACTGTTTTTT

clone size: NA
D gene: NA
J gene: TRBJ2-7
V gene: TRBV27
CDR3 protein: CASSFDRNSPTYEQYF
CDR3 DNA: TGTGCCAGCAGTTTCGACAGAAATTCCCCTACCTACGAGCAGTACTTC

clone size: NA
D gene: NA
J gene: TRBJ2-1
V gene: TRBV21-1
CDR3 protein: CASSLRGFYNEQFF
CDR3 DNA: TGTGCCAGCAGCCTCAGGGGTTTCTACAATGAGCAGTTCTTC

clone size: NA
D gene: TRBD2
J gene: TRBJ2-1
V gene: TRBV9
CDR3 protein: CASSPGGGLSSYNEQFF
CDR3 DNA: TGTGCCAGCAGCCCCGGGGGGGGTCTTAGCTCCTACAATGAGCAGTTCTTC

clone size: NA
D gene: TRBD1
J gene: TRBJ2-7
V gene: TRBV6-6
CDR3 protein: CASSHSPGQYYEQYF
CDR3 DNA: TGTGCCAGCAGTCACTCCCCGGGACAGTACTACGAGCAGTACTTC

clone size: NA
D gene: NA
J gene: TRBJ2-1
V gene: TRBV14
CDR3 protein: CASSQAPVAYNEQFF
CDR3 DNA: TGTGCCAGCAGCCAAGCGCCGGTTGCCTACAATGAGCAGTTCTTC

clone size: NA
D gene: NA
J gene: TRBJ2-7
V gene: TRBV21-1
CDR3 protein: CASSKADRGRTYEQYF
CDR3 DNA: TGTGCCAGCAGCAAAGCGGACAGGGGGCGGACCTACGAGCAGTACTTC

clone size: NA
D gene: TRBD1
J gene: TRBJ1-2
V gene: TRBV29-1
CDR3 protein: CSTYGTALQANYGYTF
CDR3 DNA: TGCAGCACATATGGGACAGCACTCCAAGCTAACTATGGCTACACCTTC

clone size: NA
D gene: TRBD2
J gene: TRBJ2-5
V gene: TRBV28
CDR3 protein: CASRRGGRQETQYF
CDR3 DNA: TGTGCCAGCCGTCGGGGGGGCCGACAAGAGACCCAGTACTTC

clone size: NA
D gene: TRBD1
J gene: TRBJ2-2
V gene: TRBV19
CDR3 protein: CASSITPGQAGELFF
CDR3 DNA: TGTGCCAGTAGTATAACCCCTGGACAGGCCGGGGAGCTGTTTTTT

clone size: NA
D gene: NA
J gene: TRBJ2-7
V gene: TRBV28
CDR3 protein: CASSFSGPAYEQYF
CDR3 DNA: TGTGCCAGCAGTTTCAGCGGGCCCGCCTACGAGCAGTACTTC

clone size: NA
D gene: TRBD1
J gene: TRBJ2-5
V gene: TRBV5-4
CDR3 protein: CASSGQGEETQYF
CDR3 DNA: TGTGCCAGCAGCGGACAGGGTGAAGAGACCCAGTACTTC

clone size: NA
D gene: TRBD2
J gene: TRBJ2-3
V gene: TRBV6-5
CDR3 protein: CASKKTSGSTDTQYF
CDR3 DNA: TGTGCCAGCAAAAAGACTAGCGGCTCAACGGATACGCAGTATTTT

clone size: NA
D gene: TRBD2
J gene: TRBJ2-1
V gene: TRBV7-6
CDR3 protein: CASSLVSGGGYNEQFF
CDR3 DNA: TGTGCCAGCAGCTTAGTATCGGGAGGGGGCTACAATGAGCAGTTCTTC

clone size: few
D gene: NA
J gene: TRBJ1-4
V gene: TRBV14
CDR3 protein: CASSRERQATNEKLFF
CDR3 DNA: TGTGCCAGCAGCCGCGAAAGACAGGCAACTAATGAAAAACTGTTTTTT

clone size: NA
D gene: TRBD1
J gene: TRBJ2-7
V gene: TRBV27
CDR3 protein: CASSLTTGTGIYEQYF
CDR3 DNA: TGTGCCAGCAGTTTAACCACCGGGACAGGGATCTACGAGCAGTACTTC

clone size: NA
D gene: TRBD1
J gene: TRBJ2-7
V gene: TRBV6-1
CDR3 protein: CASSTGQFYEQYF
CDR3 DNA: TGTGCCAGCAGTACGGGACAGTTCTACGAGCAGTACTTC

clone size: NA
D gene: NA
J gene: TRBJ2-7
V gene: TRBV9
CDR3 protein: CASSVDSGYEQYF
CDR3 DNA: TGTGCCAGCAGCGTAGACTCAGGCTACGAGCAGTACTTC

clone size: NA
D gene: NA
J gene: TRBJ1-4
V gene: TRBV5-1
CDR3 protein: CASTPNQGLNEKLFF
CDR3 DNA: TGCGCCAGCACCCCGAATCAGGGACTTAATGAAAAACTGTTTTTT

clone size: NA
D gene: TRBD2
J gene: TRBJ2-7
V gene: TRBV5-8
CDR3 protein: CASSYTSGSYEQYF
CDR3 DNA: TGTGCCAGCAGCTATACTAGCGGGAGCTACGAGCAGTACTTC

clone size: NA
D gene: NA
J gene: TRBJ2-3
V gene: TRBV29-1
CDR3 protein: CSFRGSPSTDTQYF
CDR3 DNA: TGCAGCTTCCGAGGGAGCCCTAGCACAGATACGCAGTATTTT

clone size: NA
D gene: TRBD2
J gene: TRBJ2-4
V gene: TRBV9
CDR3 protein: CASSREGASGTYKNIQYF
CDR3 DNA: TGTGCCAGCAGCCGGGAAGGGGCTAGCGGGACCTACAAAAACATTCAGTACTTC

clone size: NA
D gene: NA
J gene: TRBJ2-7
V gene: TRBV20-1
CDR3 protein: CSAPKAWEQYF
CDR3 DNA: TGCAGTGCTCCTAAAGCGTGGGAGCAGTACTTC

clone size: NA
D gene: NA
J gene: TRBJ1-1
V gene: TRBV9
CDR3 protein: CASSAAGNTEAFF
CDR3 DNA: TGTGCCAGCAGCGCGGCGGGGAACACTGAAGCTTTCTTT

clone size: NA
D gene: TRBD1
J gene: TRBJ2-5
V gene: TRBV13
CDR3 protein: CASSPPGTGGRETQYF
CDR3 DNA: TGTGCCAGCAGCCCCCCCGGGACAGGGGGCCGCGAGACCCAGTACTTC

clone size: once
D gene: TRBD2
J gene: TRBJ2-7
V gene: TRBV28
CDR3 protein: CASERGLASGEQYF
CDR3 DNA: TGTGCCAGCGAAAGAGGACTAGCATCGGGCGAGCAGTACTTC